Shown below are 21 T cell receptor beta chains from a single sample sequenced in a study of T cell responses to AZD1222 COVID-19 vaccine. TCRdb's copy holds only in-frame clones and misses some; the assay was immunoSEQ multiplex PCR. The repertoire holds approximately 75,000 clones, roughly 91% seen once, with roughly a sixth in the top ten. The sequencing used peripheral blood, collected 28 days after the second AZD1222 dose. All receptors come from an adult who received the AZD1222 COVID-19 vaccine.

The genes are TRBV4-3 and TRBJ2-7; TRBD2 is a possible D gene (6 bases). Trimming removed 1 base at V and 2 bases at J, with 12 bases between. This CDR3 is 15 amino acids long. From germline, CDR1 is LGHNA and CDR2 YSLEER. CDR3 in amino acids: CASSQVADGTYEQYF. The CDR3 nucleotides read TGCGCCAGCAGCCAAGTAGCGGACGGAACCTACGAGCAGTACTTC.

CDR3 sequence reads: CASSSDTGAMNTEAFF. CDR3 nucleotides: TGTGCCAGCAGCAGTGATACAGGGGCCATGAACACTGAAGCTTTCTTT. The genes are TRBV5-6 and TRBJ1-1, with 7 positions matching TRBD1. This CDR3 contains 16 residues. Germline-derived CDR1 and CDR2 are SGHDT and YYEEEE. The V gene end was trimmed by 4 bases and the J gene end by 0 bases; junction bases not matched to a gene: 9. The whole variable domain, filled in from reference TRBV5-6 and TRBJ1-1, reads DAGVTQSPTHLIKTRGQQVTLRCSPKSGHDTVSWYQQALGQGPQFIFQYYEEEERQRGNFPDRFSGHQFPNYSSELNVNALLLGDSALYLCASSSDTGAMNTEAFFGQGTRLTVV.

The V and J genes are TRBV9 and TRBJ2-2, with TRBD1 as a possible D gene (5 bases). Germline V gene lookup returns CDR1 SGDLS and CDR2 YYNGEE. Trimming removed 5 bases at V and 6 bases at J, with 14 bases between. The length of the CDR3 is 14 residues. CDR3 sequence: CASREDQGPGELFF. CDR3 DNA: TGTGCCAGCAGGGAAGACCAGGGTCCCGGGGAGCTGTTTTTT.

The chain joins TRBV28 to TRBJ1-2; D gene unclear. CDR3 length: 13 residues. V dropped 5 bases and J dropped 3 bases, with 10 bases sitting between them. CDR1 and CDR2 (germline): MDHEN, SYDVKM. The CDR3 here is CASSRSGDYGYTF. The CDR3 DNA follows: TGTGCCAGCAGTCGCTCCGGGGACTATGGCTACACCTTC.

The rearrangement links TRBV5-8 to TRBJ1-2; D is unresolved. CDR1 SGHTS and CDR2 YDEGEE come from the germline V gene. V dropped 2 bases and J dropped 8 bases, with 7 bases sitting between them. CDR3 length: 11 residues. CDR3 sequence reads: CASSFSTGYTF. The CDR3 bases are TGTGCCAGCAGCTTCAGTACAGGCTACACCTTC.

The chain combines TRBV14 with TRBJ1-4, with TRBD1 identical over 7 bases. This CDR3 is built from 15 residues. The germline gives CDR1 SGHDN, CDR2 FVKESK. V lost 4 bases and J lost 3; bases outside the gene matches: 5. CDR3 sequence reads: CASSPRTGSNEKLFF. CDR3 coding DNA: TGTGCCAGCAGCCCGAGGACAGGCTCTAATGAAAAACTGTTTTTT.

The J gene is TRBJ1-2, the V gene TRBV19, with D unresolved. The CDR3 has 13 residues. V lost 10 bases and J lost 4, with 16 bases in between. The germline V gene has CDR1 LNHDA and CDR2 SQIVND (reference sequence). This CDR3 reads CATQQPGSYGYTF. As DNA, the CDR3 is TGTGCCACTCAACAGCCGGGTTCCTATGGCTACACCTTC. The full variable domain, with the rest looked up from reference TRBV19 and TRBJ1-2, is DGGITQSPKYLFRKEGQNVTLSCEQNLNHDAMYWYRQDPGQGLRLIYYSQIVNDFQKGDIAEGYSVSREKKESFPLTVTSAQKNPTAFYLCATQQPGSYGYTFGSGTRLTVV.

This chain uses TRBV7-3 with TRBJ2-3, with D possibly being TRBD2 (7 bases). With 4 bases removed from V and 4 bases from J, the gap between germline ends came to 12 bases. Germline values: CDR1 SGHTA, CDR2 FQGTGA. This CDR3 comprises 14 residues. The DNA of the CDR3 is TGTGCCAGCAGCTACGGGGGGCGCGCAGATACGCAGTATTTT. The encoded protein is CASSYGGRADTQYF.

As for this clone: A much larger clonotype is one base distant, so this may be a read error. At the DNA level, this CDR3 is encoded by other sequences in the same sample as well. V is TRBV7-8 and J is TRBJ2-7; 10 nucleotides match TRBD2. The CDR3 length is 16 residues. Trimming cost V 1 base and J 4 bases; bases outside gene matches: 7. In germline, CDR1 is SGHVS, CDR2 FQNEAQ. In DNA, the CDR3 is TGTGCCAGCAGCTTAGTTCCTAGCGGGGGACCTTACGAGCAGTACTTC. It codes for CASSLVPSGGPYEQYF.

The table lists this clone with a count of one. This chain links TRBV2 with TRBJ2-7, with a possible D match to TRBD1 (6 bases). The germline V gene encodes CDR1 SNHLY and CDR2 FYNNEI. The CDR3 extends over 13 amino acids. Trimming shortened V by 7 bases and J by 3 bases, and 13 bases separated the two germline ends. CDR3 bases: TGTGCCAGCACCGCGGACAGAAACTACGAGCAGTACTTC. Protein product: CASTADRNYEQYF.

V gene TRBV28 combines with J gene TRBJ2-7; D ambiguous. V was clipped by 5 bases and J by 4 bases, with 6 bases between them. The CDR3 sequence is 11 residues long. The germline gives CDR1 MDHEN, CDR2 SYDVKM. The CDR3 nucleotides are TGTGCCAGCAGTAAGGGATACGAGCAGTACTTC. This sequence encodes CASSKGYEQYF.

The V and J genes are TRBV20-1 and TRBJ1-2; D is unclear. V gave up 3 bases and J gave up 6 bases, with 5 bases separating them. This CDR3 has 10 residues. Germline V gene sequence: CDR1 DFQATT, CDR2 SNEGSKA (reference sequence). The CDR3 DNA sequence: TGCAGTGCTAGTCCTCATGGCTACACCTTC. Residues: CSASPHGYTF.

The chain is built from TRBV3-1 (or the pseudogene TRBV3-2) and TRBJ1-4, with 7 bases lining up with TRBD1. There are 15 residues in the CDR3. Germline V gene sequence: CDR1 LGHDT, CDR2 YNNKEL (reference sequence). J was trimmed by 7 bases and V by 1 base; bases with no gene match: 6. DNA for the CDR3: TGTGCCAGCAGCCAAGGAGGGGGCTTGAGTGAAAAACTGTTTTTT. The encoded protein is CASSQGGGLSEKLFF.

The chain has TRBV19 and TRBJ1-5; tentative D call: TRBD1 (5 bases). From germline, CDR1 is LNHDA and CDR2 SQIVND (reference sequence). Trimming cost V 10 bases and J 1 base, with 14 bases left between them. The CDR3 sequence is 14 residues long. CDR3 DNA sequence: TGTGCCATTCCGCAGGGAGCCAGCAATCAGCCCCAGCATTTT. Its translation is CAIPQGASNQPQHF.

The chain combines TRBV7-9 with TRBJ1-1; 8 bases match TRBD1. The CDR3 totals 15 residues. After removal of 8 bases from V and 1 base from J, the junction contained 9 bases not matched to a gene. CDR1 and CDR2 (germline): SEHNR, FQNEAQ (reference sequence). CDR3: CASLPGGLGNTEAFF. CDR3 coding DNA: TGTGCCAGCCTCCCAGGGGGCTTGGGGAACACTGAAGCTTTCTTT. Combining the CDR3 with reference TRBV7-9 and TRBJ1-1 gives the whole variable domain DTGVSQNPRHKITKRGQNVTFRCDPISEHNRLYWYRQTLGQGPEFLTYFQNEAQLEKSRLLSDRFSAERPKGSFSTLEIQRTEQGDSAMYLCASLPGGLGNTEAFFGQGTRLTVV.

This chain connects TRBV21-1 to TRBJ2-1; TRBD2 is the table's D call, not checked against the DNA. TRBV21-1 is tagged as a pseudogene. The CDR3 loop spans 23 amino acids. The CDR3: CASSKKTGGRRGHSNSSYNEQFF. The CDR3, as DNA: TGTGCCAGCAGCAAAAAAACGGGGGGGCGGCGGGGGCACTCCAATAGCTCCTACAATGAGCAGTTCTTC.

V is TRBV12-5 and J is TRBJ1-1; no reliable D call. This CDR3 comprises 12 residues. Germline V gives CDR1 LGHNT, CDR2 FRNRAP. V lost 0 bases to trimming and J lost 9 bases, with 8 bases between them. The CDR3 sequence is CASGLVHPQAFF. The CDR3 region has the DNA TGTGCTAGTGGTTTGGTACATCCCCAAGCTTTCTTT.

The chain couples TRBV15 to TRBJ1-5, with unresolved D. Deletions cut 6 bases from V and 5 bases from J, with 11 bases between. Looked up from germline, CDR1 is LNHNV and CDR2 is YYDKDF (reference sequence). The CDR3 sequence is 13 residues long. For the CDR3, the DNA is TGTGCCACCAGTCTCAATCTCGATCAGCCCCAGCATTTT. As protein: CATSLNLDQPQHF. Variable domain in full (rest from reference TRBV15 and TRBJ1-5): DAMVIQNPRYQVTQFGKPVTLSCSQTLNHNVMYWYQQKSSQAPKLLFHYYDKDFNNEADTPDNFQSRRPNTSFCFLDIRSPGLGDTAMYLCATSLNLDQPQHFGDGTRLSIL.

V and J are TRBV4-3 and TRBJ1-5; weak D call: TRBD1 (5 bases). CDR3 size: 18 residues. Trimming cost V 3 bases and J 3 bases, with 21 bases left between them. Looked up from germline, CDR1 is LGHNA and CDR2 is YSLEER. The CDR3 loop is CASSHSLGGAGDNQPQHF. The CDR3, as DNA: TGCGCCAGCAGCCACTCATTAGGAGGGGCTGGGGACAATCAGCCCCAGCATTTT.

This clone occurred a few times. This chain uses TRBV9 with TRBJ1-2; TRBD1 matches 8 bases. The CDR3 consists of 15 residues. V lost 0 bases to trimming and J lost 6 bases; unmatched junction nucleotides: 7. Germline V gene data show CDR1 as SGDLS and CDR2 as YYNGEE. Here the CDR3 DNA reads TGTGCCAGCAGCGTAGTACCCGGACAGGGTGATGGCTACACCTTC. It yields the protein CASSVVPGQGDGYTF.

This clone came up a few times. The V gene is TRBV13, the J gene TRBJ1-1, with D unresolved. V was trimmed by 2 bases and J by 0 bases, leaving 7 bases between them. CDR1 and CDR2 from the germline V gene are PRHDT and FYEKMQ (reference sequence). The CDR3 has 14 residues. The CDR3 DNA reads as TGTGCCAGCAGCTTAATGACGGTGAACACTGAAGCTTTCTTT. Translation gives CASSLMTVNTEAFF.